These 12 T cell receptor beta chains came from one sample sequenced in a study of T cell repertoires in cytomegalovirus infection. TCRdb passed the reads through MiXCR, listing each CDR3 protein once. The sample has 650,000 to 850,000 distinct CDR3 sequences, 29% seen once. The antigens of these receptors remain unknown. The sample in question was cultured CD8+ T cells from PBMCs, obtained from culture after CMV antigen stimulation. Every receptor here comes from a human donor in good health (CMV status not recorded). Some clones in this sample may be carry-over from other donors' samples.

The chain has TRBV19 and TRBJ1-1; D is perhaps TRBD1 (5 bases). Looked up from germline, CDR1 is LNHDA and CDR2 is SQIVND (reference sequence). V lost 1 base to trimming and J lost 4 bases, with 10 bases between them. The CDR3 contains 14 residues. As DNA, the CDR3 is TGTGCCAGTAGTATAGTAAGGGGAAGCACTGAAGCTTTCTTT. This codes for CASSIVRGSTEAFF.

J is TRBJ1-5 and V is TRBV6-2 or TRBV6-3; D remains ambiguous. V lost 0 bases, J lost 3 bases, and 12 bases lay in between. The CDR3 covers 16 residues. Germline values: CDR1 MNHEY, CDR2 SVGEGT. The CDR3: CASSYSIVRLNQPQHF. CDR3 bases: TGTGCCAGCAGTTACTCGATTGTGCGCCTCAATCAGCCCCAGCATTTT.

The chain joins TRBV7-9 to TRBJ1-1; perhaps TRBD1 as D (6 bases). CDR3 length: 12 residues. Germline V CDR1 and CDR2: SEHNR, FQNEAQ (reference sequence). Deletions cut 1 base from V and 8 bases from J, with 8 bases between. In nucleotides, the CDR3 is TGTGCCAGCAGCTTAGTCGACAGGGAAGCTTTCTTT. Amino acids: CASSLVDREAFF.

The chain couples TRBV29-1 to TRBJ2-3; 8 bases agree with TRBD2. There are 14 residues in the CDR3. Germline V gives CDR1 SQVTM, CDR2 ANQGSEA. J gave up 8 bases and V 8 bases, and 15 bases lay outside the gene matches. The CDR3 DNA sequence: TGCAGCTCTTCCGGGGGGGCGAATCGTGGTACGCAGTATTTT. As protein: CSSSGGANRGTQYF.

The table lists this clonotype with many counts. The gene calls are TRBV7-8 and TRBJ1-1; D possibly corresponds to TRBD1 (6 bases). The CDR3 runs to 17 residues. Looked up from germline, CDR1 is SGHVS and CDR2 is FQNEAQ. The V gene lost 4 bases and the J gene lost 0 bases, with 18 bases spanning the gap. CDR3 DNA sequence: TGTGCCAGCAGCTCCCCGGGGGGCGCGGTCATGAACACTGAAGCTTTCTTT. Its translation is CASSSPGGAVMNTEAFF.

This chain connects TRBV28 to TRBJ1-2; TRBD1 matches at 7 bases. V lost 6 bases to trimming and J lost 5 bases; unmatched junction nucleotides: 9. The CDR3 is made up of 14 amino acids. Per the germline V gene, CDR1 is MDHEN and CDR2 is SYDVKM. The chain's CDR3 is CASSLQGLDYGYTF. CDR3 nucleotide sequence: TGTGCCAGCAGCCTACAGGGGCTGGATTATGGCTACACCTTC.

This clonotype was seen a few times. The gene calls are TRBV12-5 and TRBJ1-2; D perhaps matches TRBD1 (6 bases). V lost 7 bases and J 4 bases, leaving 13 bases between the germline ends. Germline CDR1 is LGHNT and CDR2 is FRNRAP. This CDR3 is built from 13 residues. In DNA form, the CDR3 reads TGTGCTAGTGCCCCGGACAGAGCCTATGGCTACACCTTC. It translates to CASAPDRAYGYTF.

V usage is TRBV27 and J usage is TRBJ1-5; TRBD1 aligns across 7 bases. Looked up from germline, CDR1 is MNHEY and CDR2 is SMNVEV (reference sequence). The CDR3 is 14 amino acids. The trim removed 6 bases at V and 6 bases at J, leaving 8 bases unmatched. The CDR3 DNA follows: TGTGCCAGCAGCCTGACAGGGAGGGCTCAGCCCCAGCATTTT. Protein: CASSLTGRAQPQHF.

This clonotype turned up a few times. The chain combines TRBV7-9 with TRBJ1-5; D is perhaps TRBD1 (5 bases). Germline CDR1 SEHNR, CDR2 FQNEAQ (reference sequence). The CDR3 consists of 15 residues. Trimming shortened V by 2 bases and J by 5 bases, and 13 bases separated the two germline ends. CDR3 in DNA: TGTGCCAGCAGCTTAAGGGGAGGGAAGGATCAGCCCCAGCATTTT. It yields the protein CASSLRGGKDQPQHF.

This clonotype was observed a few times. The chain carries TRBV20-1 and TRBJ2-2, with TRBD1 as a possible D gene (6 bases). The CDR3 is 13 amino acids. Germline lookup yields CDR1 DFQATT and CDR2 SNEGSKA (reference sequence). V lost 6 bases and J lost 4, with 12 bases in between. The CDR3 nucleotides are TGCAGTGCAATTTGGGGGCGCACCGGGGAGCTGTTTTTT. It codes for CSAIWGRTGELFF.

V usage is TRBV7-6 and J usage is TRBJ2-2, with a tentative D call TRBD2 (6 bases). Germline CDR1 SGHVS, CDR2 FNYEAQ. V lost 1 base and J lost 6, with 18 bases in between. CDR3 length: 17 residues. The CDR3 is CASSLDGTQPSAGELFF. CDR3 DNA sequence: TGTGCCAGCAGCTTAGATGGGACTCAGCCCTCCGCCGGGGAGCTGTTTTTT. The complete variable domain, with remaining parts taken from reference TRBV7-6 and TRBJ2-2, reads GAGVSQSPRYKVTKRGQDVALRCDPISGHVSLYWYRQALGQGPEFLTYFNYEAQQDKSGLPNDRFSAERPEGSISTLTIQRTEQRDSAMYRCASSLDGTQPSAGELFFGEGSRLTVL.

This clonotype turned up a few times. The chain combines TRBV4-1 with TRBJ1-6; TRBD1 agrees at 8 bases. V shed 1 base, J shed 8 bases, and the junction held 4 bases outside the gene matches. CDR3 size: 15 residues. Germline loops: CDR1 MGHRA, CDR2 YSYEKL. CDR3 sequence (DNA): TGCGCCAGCAGCCAAGGTCAGGGGGCCCATTCACCCCTCCACTTT. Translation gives CASSQGQGAHSPLHF.